This T cell receptor beta chain was recorded in a study of cytomegalovirus exposure and HLA in healthy donors. Study information: The same platform as the roughly 670 first-cohort repertoires was used for the 120 validation repertoires, a later analysis reported. Notes on the study in general: Rarity characterized most TCR sequences, yet some public TCRs appeared in many donors. The authors enumerated some 160 TCR beta chains as linked to cytomegalovirus. According to a subsequent analysis, TCR clusters identified in the first cohort showed a tendency to co-occur across the 120 or so validation repertoires.

V shed 4 bases and J 9 bases; nucleotides not matched to a gene: 4. The length of the CDR3 is 15 residues. Germline V lookup: CDR1 LGHNA, CDR2 YNFKEQ. On this clone itself: The antigen remains unidentified.

Some clones are missing from TCRdb's copy, which holds only in-frame ones; the method was immunoSEQ multiplex PCR. This table holds more than 85,000 clones, approximately 86% found once. This chain uses TRBV4-2 with TRBJ1-6, with TRBD1 identical over 12 bases. The sequencing sample was made of PBMCs. The receptor was isolated from a woman under 30 in good health and CMV-seropositive. The CDR3 reads CASSLGGQGASPLHF. Written as DNA, the CDR3 is TGTGCCAGCAGCCTGGGGGGACAGGGGGCTTCACCCCTCCACTTT.